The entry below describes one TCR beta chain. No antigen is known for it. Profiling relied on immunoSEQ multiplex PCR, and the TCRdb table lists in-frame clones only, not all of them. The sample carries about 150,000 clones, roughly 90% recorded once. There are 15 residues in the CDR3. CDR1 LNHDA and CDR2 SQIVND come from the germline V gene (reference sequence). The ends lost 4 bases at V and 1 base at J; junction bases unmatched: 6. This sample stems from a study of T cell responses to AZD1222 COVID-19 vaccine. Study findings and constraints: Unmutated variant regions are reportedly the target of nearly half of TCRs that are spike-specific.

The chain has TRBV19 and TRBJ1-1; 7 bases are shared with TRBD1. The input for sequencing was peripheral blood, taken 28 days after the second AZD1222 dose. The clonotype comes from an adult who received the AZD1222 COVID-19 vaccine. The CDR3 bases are TGTGCCAGTAGTAAGCCGGGACAGCCGAACACTGAAGCTTTCTTT. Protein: CASSKPGQPNTEAFF.